The 2 T cell receptor beta chains presented below share a single source sample, sequenced in a study of blood T cell repertoires in COVID-19. The data were produced by immunoSEQ multiplex PCR, yet TCRdb's version contains in-frame clones alone and is incomplete. The top ten clones hold 1.5% to 1.7% of a sample with under 200,000 clones, 75% to 85% of them seen once. Sequenced material: peripheral blood. These receptors were taken from a human donor in a cohort sampled during active COVID-19.

The V gene is TRBV10-3, the J gene TRBJ1-1; 9 bases fit TRBD1. V lost 2 bases, J lost 5 bases, and 12 bases stayed unmatched. Germline assignment: CDR1 ENHRY and CDR2 SYGVKD. CDR3 length equals 17 residues. The CDR3 DNA reads as TGTGCCATCAGTGAGAGTCGGACAGGGGATGTAGGGACTGAAGCTTTCTTT. Its translation is CAISESRTGDVGTEAFF.

The chain links TRBV14 to TRBJ1-3; no definite D call. V was trimmed by 4 bases and J by 0 bases, leaving 4 bases between them. The germline V gene encodes CDR1 SGHDN and CDR2 FVKESK. The CDR3 has 13 residues. This CDR3 is CASSPYSGNTIYF. The CDR3 nucleotides read TGTGCCAGCAGCCCCTACTCTGGAAACACCATATATTTT.